Below are 22 T cell receptor beta chains sequenced from a single sample in a study of metastatic and nonmetastatic thyroid tumors. Nobody among the patients had been given any treatment before thyroid surgery. TCRdb re-clonotyped the PCR reads through MiXCR. The sample lists about 39,000 clones, approximately 20% occurring once. The sample comprised tumor tissue. These receptors all stem from a female donor with papillary thyroid cancer or a benign thyroid nodule (not recorded which). Some clones in this sample may be carry-over from other donors' samples.

This clone was seen only a few times. The V call is TRBV4-1, the J call TRBJ2-5; D tentatively fits TRBD1 or TRBD2 (5 bases each). Germline values: CDR1 MGHRA, CDR2 YSYEKL. This CDR3 is 15 amino acids long. The V end lost 0 bases, the J end lost 2 bases, and 10 bases lay between the germline ends. The DNA of the CDR3 is TGCGCCAGCAGCCAAGATGGGACCCCACAAGAGACCCAGTACTTC. Its translation: CASSQDGTPQETQYF.

This clone was seen only a few times. The chain recombines TRBV6-2 or TRBV6-3 with TRBJ1-2, with a weak D call TRBD1 (5 bases). CDR1 and CDR2 (germline): MNHEY, SVGEGT. The CDR3 length is 15 residues. The V end was cut by 0 bases, the J end by 3 bases, with 11 bases between. The CDR3 DNA reads as TGTGCCAGCAGTTACTCGAACAGGCTCCACTATGGCTACACCTTC. Its protein is CASSYSNRLHYGYTF.

The chain employs TRBV28 and TRBJ2-7, with 15 bases lining up with TRBD2. V trimming: 6 bases; J trimming: 2 bases; junction bases outside the gene matches: 11. The CDR3 contains 18 residues. CDR1 MDHEN and CDR2 SYDVKM come from the germline V gene. In nucleotides, the CDR3 is TGTGCCAGCAGGTTACTTCTATGGACTAGCGGGAGGGCCTACGAGCAGTACTTC. This encodes CASRLLLWTSGRAYEQYF.

This rearrangement joins TRBV7-3 to TRBJ2-7, with TRBD2 identical over 11 bases. Per germline, CDR1 SGHTA and CDR2 FQGTGA. The junction had 6 bases not matched to a gene; V was cut back by 5 bases and J by 6 bases. The CDR3 is 14 residues long. In DNA, the CDR3 is TGTGCCAGCAGCCACATAGCGGGAGGGACCGAGCAGTACTTC. It codes for CASSHIAGGTEQYF.

The chain has TRBV7-2 and TRBJ1-2; 7 nucleotides match TRBD1. Germline loops: CDR1 SGHTA, CDR2 FQGNSA. The CDR3 is 15 residues long. J gave up 10 bases and V 5 bases, and 16 bases lay outside the gene matches. The CDR3 nucleotides read TGTGCCAGCAGCGCTGTACAGGGGAGGGCGGCTGTCTACACCTTC. It yields the protein CASSAVQGRAAVYTF.

As for this clone: Relative to the germline gene, one junction end is altered; a read error may explain this. Within the sample, other DNA sequences also encode this same CDR3. This rearrangement joins TRBV5-1 to TRBJ2-1, with TRBD2 matching 13 bases. The CDR3 length is 15 residues. Looked up from germline, CDR1 is SGHRS and CDR2 is YFSETQ. The CDR3 coding sequence is TGCGCAAGCAGCTGGACTAGCGGGGGTGTAAATGAGCAGTTCTTC. Translation gives CASSWTSGGVNEQFF.

This clone was counted at least ten times. CDR3 region: CASRNGTSKLHEQFF. The CDR3 nucleotides read TGTGCCAGCAGAAATGGGACTAGCAAGCTGCATGAGCAGTTCTTC. The chain is built from TRBV12-3 or TRBV12-4 and TRBJ2-1, with 9 positions matching TRBD2. Germline trimming cut 6 bases from V and 8 bases from J; bases unmatched to any gene: 11. This CDR3 comprises 15 residues.

This chain uses TRBV11-2 with TRBJ2-1; 13 bases agree with TRBD2. The CDR3 runs 18 residues. Germline CDR1 is SGHAT and CDR2 is FQNNGV. With V trimmed by 1 base and J by 4 bases, 7 bases remained unmatched. The CDR3 sequence is CASSLGGLAGRHYNEQFF. Written as DNA, the CDR3 is TGTGCCAGCAGCTTAGGGGGACTAGCGGGGCGGCATTACAATGAGCAGTTCTTC.

This clone was counted a few times. This chain connects TRBV15 to TRBJ1-4, with unresolved D. The CDR3 is 13 amino acids. Germline V gene data show CDR1 as LNHNV and CDR2 as YYDKDF (reference sequence). V was pared by 0 bases and J by 8 bases, with 7 bases between. The CDR3, as DNA: TGTGCCACCAGCAGAGATAAGCAGGAAAAACTGTTTTTT. It is translated as CATSRDKQEKLFF.

There are many counts of this clone. This chain links TRBV19 with TRBJ1-5, with D possibly TRBD1 on 6 matching bases. Germline V gives CDR1 LNHDA, CDR2 SQIVND (reference sequence). The ends were cut back, 7 bases at V and 7 bases at J, with 11 bases in the middle. The CDR3 contains 12 residues. The DNA for the CDR3 is TGTGCCAGTACCCCAGGGGCCCAGCCCCAGCATTTT. Translation gives CASTPGAQPQHF.

In this sample, this clone turned up many times. This chain joins TRBV9 and TRBJ1-1; TRBD1 matches 11 bases. This CDR3 spans 14 amino acids. V dropped 3 bases and J dropped 8; count of bases not matched to a gene: 6. The germline V gene has CDR1 SGDLS and CDR2 YYNGEE. CDR3 nucleotide sequence: TGTGCCAGCAGCGCTCTCGGACAGGGGGCGGAAGCTTTCTTT. Translation gives CASSALGQGAEAFF.

The V gene is TRBV9, the J gene TRBJ2-2; D possibly uses TRBD1 or TRBD2 (6 bases each). The V end lost 4 bases, the J end lost 7 bases, and 23 bases lay between the germline ends. Per the germline V gene, CDR1 is SGDLS and CDR2 is YYNGEE. The CDR3 runs 17 residues. The CDR3 nucleotides read TGTGCCAGCAGCTCTACTAGCTGGGGGGCGGAAGGCGGGGAGCTGTTTTTT. Its translation is CASSSTSWGAEGGELFF.

J is TRBJ2-5 and V is TRBV6-1; TRBD2 agrees at 7 bases. V was clipped by 8 bases and J by 7 bases; unmatched bases: 13. Germline CDR1 is MNHNS and CDR2 is SASEGT. The CDR3 has 14 amino acids. CDR3 region: CASRIRGWGGTQYF. CDR3 coding DNA: TGTGCCAGCCGGATTCGAGGTTGGGGGGGGACCCAGTACTTC.

This clone came up many times. This sequence joins TRBV6-1 and TRBJ1-1; 10 bases are shared with TRBD1. Trimming at V came to 7 bases and at J to 1 base, leaving 6 bases not matched to a gene. This CDR3 is built from 15 residues. Germline V gene sequence: CDR1 MNHNS, CDR2 SASEGT. CDR3 protein: CASKRQGARNTEAFF. The CDR3 DNA is TGTGCCAGCAAGAGACAGGGGGCAAGGAACACTGAAGCTTTCTTT.

In this sample, this clone turned up many times. The chain is built from TRBV9 and TRBJ1-2, with D possibly matching TRBD1 (6 bases). V dropped 3 bases and J dropped 4 bases, with 19 bases sitting between them. The CDR3 has 16 amino acids. Germline V gene data show CDR1 as SGDLS and CDR2 as YYNGEE. The CDR3 reads CASSAQRGREGYGYTF. The CDR3 DNA follows: TGTGCCAGCAGCGCCCAGCGGGGGCGCGAGGGCTATGGCTACACCTTC.

This clone was recorded many times. One end of the junction fails to match germline, which may point to a read error. The rearrangement uses TRBV5-1 and TRBJ1-1; the D gene is possibly TRBD1 (5 bases). The CDR3 has 14 residues. Germline V gene data show CDR1 as SGHRS and CDR2 as YFSETQ. CDR3 region: CASSPGVKYRRAFF. CDR3 coding DNA: TGCGCTAGCAGCCCGGGGGTAAAGTATCGTCGAGCTTTCTTT.

This clone appeared many times. This chain joins TRBV19 and TRBJ1-5, with D maybe TRBD1 (6 bases). The V end was cut by 7 bases, the J end by 7 bases, with 20 bases between. Germline CDR1 and CDR2: LNHDA and SQIVND (reference sequence). The CDR3 contains 15 residues. For the CDR3, the DNA is TGTGCCAGTACCGACGACGCGGACAGTCAGCAGCCCCAGCATTTT. Its protein product is CASTDDADSQQPQHF.

This clone appeared once. The chain joins TRBV20-1 to TRBJ1-3, with a possible D match to TRBD1 (6 bases). Trimming took 4 bases from V and 4 from J, leaving 11 bases between them. The CDR3 runs 13 residues. Germline V gene data show CDR1 as DFQATT and CDR2 as SNEGSKA (reference sequence). In nucleotides, the CDR3 is TGCAGTGCTATTCAGGGGCTGGGAAACACCATATATTTT. This translates into CSAIQGLGNTIYF.

As to this clone: It may be a read error: a sequence one base away is much more abundant. The CDR3 loop reads CSSSFRGRTETQYF. In DNA, the CDR3 is TGTTCCAGCAGCTTCAGAGGTCGGACAGAGACCCAGTACTTC. The chain employs TRBV11-1 and TRBJ2-5, with D uncertain. The CDR3 totals 14 residues. Per germline, CDR1 SGHAT and CDR2 FQDESV (reference sequence).

This clone was found a few times. The chain has TRBV20-1 and TRBJ2-7; D possibly corresponds to TRBD2 (5 bases). Deletions cut 6 bases from V and 7 bases from J, with 7 bases between. The CDR3 totals 9 residues. Germline CDR1 DFQATT, CDR2 SNEGSKA (reference sequence). CDR3 nucleotides: TGCAGTGCCTCGGGGGAGCAGTACTTC. Its protein is CSASGEQYF.

This clone showed up many times. The genes are TRBV12-3 or TRBV12-4 and TRBJ2-1, with D perhaps given as TRBD1 or TRBD2 (7 bases each). The ends were cut back, 0 bases at V and 8 bases at J, with 14 bases in the middle. The CDR3 length is 15 residues. CDR3 sequence (DNA): TGTGCCAGCAGTTTAGCGCAGGGAGGGGGCCATGAGCAGTTCTTC. It translates to CASSLAQGGGHEQFF.

A single count supports this clone. The chain joins TRBV7-8 to TRBJ1-2, with 8 bases that match TRBD1. The CDR3 totals 13 residues. Germline assignment: CDR1 SGHVS and CDR2 FQNEAQ. Losses at the gene ends were 6 bases for V and 7 bases for J; bases not matched to a gene: 7. Written as DNA, the CDR3 is TGTGCCAGCAGTTACAAGGACAGGGCTGGCTACACCTTC. This encodes CASSYKDRAGYTF.